This T cell receptor (beta chain) comes out of a study of blood T cell repertoires in COVID-19. Background on the study: COVID-19 samples collected from the United States, Italy and Spain covered acute and convalescent phases. PBMCs, B-cell-depleted T cells, or T cells provided the cDNA or gDNA that made up the material.

V was trimmed by 4 bases and J by 0 bases, leaving 16 bases between them. From germline, CDR1 is SGHDT and CDR2 YYEEEE. The CDR3 is 16 amino acids. In the source study's methods: The authors estimated nucleated cell counts from reference gene primer amplification. Repertoires were generated with immunoSEQ multiplex PCR, while TCRdb's copy carries only in-frame clones and drops some. That table supplies the V and J calls and clone size; D and trimming were determined from the DNA. Of about 250,000 clones listed, approximately 85% are singletons. The material sequenced was peripheral blood. This sequence was found in a woman in her 70s with acute or convalescent COVID-19. The chain uses TRBV5-6 and TRBJ1-2, with D perhaps TRBD1 (6 bases). The CDR3 sequence: CASSLLRGGPNYGYTF. DNA for the CDR3: TGTGCCAGCAGCCTACTCCGCGGGGGCCCTAACTATGGCTACACCTTC.